This entry lists 9 T cell receptor beta chains sequenced from one sample in a study of cytotoxic CD8 clonotypes in ibrutinib-treated CLL. The data were produced by immunoSEQ multiplex PCR, yet TCRdb's version contains in-frame clones alone and is incomplete. The table records tens of thousands of clones, 55% to 70% of them present only once. The sequences come from PBMCs, collected after 24 months of ibrutinib treatment. The receptors were gathered from a human donor with chronic lymphocytic leukemia.

The table lists this clone with a few counts. This chain connects TRBV11-3 to TRBJ2-7, with 7 bases aligning to TRBD1. Germline CDR1 reads SGHNT; CDR2 reads YENEEA. The J segment lost 5 bases and the V segment lost 5 bases, leaving 12 bases of the junction unmatched. The CDR3 length is 15 residues. The CDR3 spells CASSPRTGMENEQYF. The DNA for the CDR3 is TGTGCCAGCAGCCCCCGGACAGGAATGGAAAACGAGCAGTACTTC.

The chain joins TRBV10-3 to TRBJ1-1, with a weak D call TRBD1 (5 bases). CDR1 is ENHRY and CDR2 is SYGVKD in the germline V gene. This CDR3 has 14 amino acids. The V end was cut by 10 bases, the J end by 6 bases, with 21 bases between. The CDR3 loop is CASRLAQGWAEAFF. The DNA of the CDR3 is TGTGCCAGCAGACTGGCCCAGGGATGGGCTGAAGCTTTCTTT.

This sequence joins TRBV5-1 and TRBJ2-7, with 8 bases aligning to TRBD2. Germline CDR1 SGHRS, CDR2 YFSETQ. The CDR3 runs 18 residues. The V gene end was trimmed by 1 base and the J gene end by 1 base; junction bases not matched to a gene: 13. The CDR3 DNA follows: TGCGCCAGCAGCTTGCTACCAGGCATTAGCGGGGAATCCTACGAGCAGTACGTC. Its protein is CASSLLPGISGESYEQYV.

The chain recombines TRBV6-5 with TRBJ1-2; D not resolved. The CDR3 loop spans 11 amino acids. Trimming stripped 10 bases from V and 8 bases from J, with 14 bases between. Germline assignment: CDR1 MNHEY and CDR2 SVGAGI. This CDR3 is CATMPPAGYTF. CDR3 DNA: TGTGCCACCATGCCCCCAGCCGGCTACACCTTC.

V gene TRBV28 combines with J gene TRBJ1-3; D possibly corresponds to TRBD1 (6 bases). Trimming pared 2 bases from V and 4 bases from J, leaving 12 bases between. Germline assignment: CDR1 MDHEN and CDR2 SYDVKM. The CDR3 runs 15 residues. CDR3 DNA sequence: TGTGCCAGCAGTTTAAGGGGGGCGGGAGGAAACACCATATATTTT. This encodes CASSLRGAGGNTIYF.

The chain recombines TRBV27 with TRBJ1-1, with D possibly TRBD1 on 5 matching bases. CDR3 length: 14 amino acids. Germline CDR1 and CDR2: MNHEY and SMNVEV (reference sequence). V lost 6 bases and J 1 base, leaving 12 bases between the germline ends. The CDR3 region has the DNA TGTGCCAGCAGCGCAGGGTCCTCGAACACTGAAGCTTTCTTT. As protein: CASSAGSSNTEAFF.

The chain is built from TRBV6-5 and TRBJ1-2; D unresolved. CDR1 MNHEY and CDR2 SVGAGI come from the germline V gene. The V end was cut by 11 bases, the J end by 7 bases, with 20 bases between. The CDR3 runs to 13 residues. The CDR3 DNA sequence: TGTGCCGCCAGCAGTGGAGTTGCGGGTGGCTACACCTTC. Translation gives CAASSGVAGGYTF.

This clone turned up a few times. V gene TRBV11-3 combines with J gene TRBJ1-4; weak D call: TRBD1 (5 bases). This CDR3 has 13 residues. V was cut by 0 bases and J by 10 bases, with 9 bases left in between. CDR1 and CDR2 from the germline V gene are SGHNT and YENEEA. In nucleotides, the CDR3 is TGTGCCAGCAGCTTAGACCCCGGGGGAAAACTGTTTTTT. It yields the protein CASSLDPGGKLFF.

This clone was detected a few times. The chain combines TRBV6-5 with TRBJ2-3; D unresolved. V lost 4 bases and J lost 13, with 12 bases in between. Germline assignment: CDR1 MNHEY and CDR2 SVGAGI. The CDR3 covers 11 residues. CDR3 coding DNA: TGTGCCAGCAGTTGGGGTCGTATGGAGTATTTT. Amino acid sequence: CASSWGRMEYF.